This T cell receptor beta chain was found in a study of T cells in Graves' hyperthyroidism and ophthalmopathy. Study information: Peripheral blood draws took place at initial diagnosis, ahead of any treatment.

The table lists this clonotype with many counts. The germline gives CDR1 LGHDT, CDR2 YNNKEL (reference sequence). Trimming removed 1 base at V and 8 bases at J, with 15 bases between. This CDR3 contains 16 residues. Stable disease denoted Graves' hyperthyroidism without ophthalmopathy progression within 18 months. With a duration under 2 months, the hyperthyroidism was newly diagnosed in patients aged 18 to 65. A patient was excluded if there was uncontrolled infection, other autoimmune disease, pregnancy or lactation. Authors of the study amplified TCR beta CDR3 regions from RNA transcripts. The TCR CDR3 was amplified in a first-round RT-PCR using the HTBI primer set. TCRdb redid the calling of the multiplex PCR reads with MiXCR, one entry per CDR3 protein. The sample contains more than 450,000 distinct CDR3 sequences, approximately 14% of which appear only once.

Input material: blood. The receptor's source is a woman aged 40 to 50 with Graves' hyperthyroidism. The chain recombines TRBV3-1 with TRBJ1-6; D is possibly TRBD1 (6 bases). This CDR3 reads CASSQAGGRGDSPLHF. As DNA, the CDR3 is TGTGCCAGCAGCCAAGCTGGGGGCCGAGGGGATTCACCCCTCCACTTT.